These 11 T cell receptor beta chains share one sample of origin, sequenced in a study of cytomegalovirus exposure and HLA in healthy donors. A multiplex PCR was run with 60 Vbeta primers and 13 Jbeta primers. Sequenced by immunoSEQ multiplex PCR; TCRdb stores in-frame clones only, minus some. The repertoire holds about 270,000 clones, with about nine tenths as singletons. Sequenced: PBMCs. These receptors all stem from a man in his forties in good health and CMV-seropositive.

The chain has TRBV7-6 and TRBJ2-7; 10 positions match TRBD2. This CDR3 is 14 amino acids long. V lost 4 bases and J lost 0; bases outside the gene matches: 0. CDR1 is SGHVS and CDR2 is FNYEAQ in the germline V gene. CDR3 coding DNA: TGTGCCAGCAGCTCTAGCGGGAGCTCCTACGAGCAGTACTTC. It translates to CASSSSGSSYEQYF.

This clone was counted a single time. The junction departs from germline at one end; a sequencing error may be responsible. This chain links TRBV7-9 with TRBJ2-5; D remains unclear. This CDR3 contains 13 residues. Germline lookup yields CDR1 SEHNR and CDR2 FQNEAQ (reference sequence). The CDR3 region is CSSSFPIQETQYF. CDR3 nucleotide sequence: TGTTCCAGCAGCTTCCCCATCCAAGAGACCCAGTACTTC. Based on the CDR3 plus reference TRBV7-9 and TRBJ2-5, the full variable domain is DTGVSQNPRHKITKRGQNVTFRCDPISEHNRLYWYRQTLGQGPEFLTYFQNEAQLEKSRLLSDRFSAERPKGSFSTLEIQRTEQGDSAMYLCSSSFPIQETQYFGPGTRLLVL.

The CDR3 reads CASSWGQSYEQYF. The CDR3 DNA reads TGTGCCAGCAGCTGGGGACAGTCCTACGAGCAGTACTTC. The V and J genes are TRBV5-5 and TRBJ2-7; the match to TRBD1 covers 7 bases. This CDR3 comprises 13 residues. Per the germline V gene, CDR1 is SGHKS and CDR2 is YYEKEE (reference sequence). V trimming: 3 bases; J trimming: 1 base; junction bases outside the gene matches: 1.

This clone was found a few times. The chain couples TRBV18 to TRBJ1-1; TRBD1 matches 8 bases. CDR1 is KGHSH and CDR2 is LQKENI in the germline V gene. The CDR3 length is 12 residues. V dropped 4 bases and J dropped 8; count of bases not matched to a gene: 3. Here the CDR3 reads CASSRTGREAFF. The CDR3 region has the DNA TGTGCCAGCTCACGGACAGGGCGAGAAGCTTTCTTT.

The chain links TRBV5-8 to TRBJ2-2; TRBD2 matches 12 bases. Unmatched junction bases numbered 12, after V lost 5 bases and J lost 4 bases. This CDR3 is built from 18 residues. In germline, CDR1 is SGHTS, CDR2 YDEGEE. The CDR3 is CASSLFSGLAGVTGELFF. In nucleotides, the CDR3 is TGTGCCAGCAGTTTATTCTCGGGACTAGCGGGCGTCACCGGGGAGCTGTTTTTT.

This sequence joins TRBV10-3 and TRBJ2-3, with 7 bases aligning to TRBD2. Trimming at V came to 4 bases and at J to 4 bases, leaving 11 bases not matched to a gene. The CDR3 sequence is 16 residues long. Germline lookup yields CDR1 ENHRY and CDR2 SYGVKD. DNA for the CDR3: TGTGCCATCAGTGGCGGTGCGGGAGATGTCGCAGATACGCAGTATTTT. It yields the protein CAISGGAGDVADTQYF.

The table lists this clone with a count of one. This chain joins TRBV5-5 and TRBJ1-2; no definite D call. Germline CDR1 is SGHKS and CDR2 is YYEKEE (reference sequence). The CDR3 loop spans 11 amino acids. Trimming pared 2 bases from V and 5 bases from J, leaving 4 bases between. The CDR3 nucleotides are TGTGCCAGCAGCTTCGGGTATGGCTACACCTTC. The encoded protein is CASSFGYGYTF.

This sequence joins TRBV27 and TRBJ2-7; weak D call: TRBD2 (6 bases). The V and J ends lost 0 bases and 3 bases respectively, with 12 bases between them. There are 15 residues in the CDR3. CDR1 is MNHEY and CDR2 is SMNVEV in the germline V gene (reference sequence). The CDR3 protein is CASSLSYGGIYEQYF. The CDR3 nucleotides are TGTGCCAGCAGTTTATCATACGGGGGAATCTACGAGCAGTACTTC.

This chain uses TRBV7-9 with TRBJ2-1; D is unresolved. The CDR3 is 15 amino acids. The V gene's germline CDR1 is SEHNR and CDR2 FQNEAQ (reference sequence). Trimming took off 5 bases at V and 0 bases at J, with 11 bases between the two ends. CDR3 amino acids: CASSPRWSSYNEQFF. The CDR3 nucleotides read TGTGCCAGCAGCCCCCGTTGGAGCTCCTACAATGAGCAGTTCTTC. The whole variable domain, filled in from reference TRBV7-9 and TRBJ2-1, reads DTGVSQNPRHKITKRGQNVTFRCDPISEHNRLYWYRQTLGQGPEFLTYFQNEAQLEKSRLLSDRFSAERPKGSFSTLEIQRTEQGDSAMYLCASSPRWSSYNEQFFGPGTRLTVL.

This clone was observed a few times. The rearrangement joins TRBV2 to TRBJ1-1, with 8 bases that match TRBD1. V shed 5 bases, J shed 13 bases, and the junction held 9 bases outside the gene matches. CDR3 length: 12 residues. The germline V gene has CDR1 SNHLY and CDR2 FYNNEI. The CDR3 loop reads CASSKRTGRYFF. CDR3 nucleotide sequence: TGTGCCAGCAGTAAGAGGACAGGGCGATATTTCTTT.

The chain couples TRBV5-1 to TRBJ1-2; 12 nucleotides align to TRBD1. After removal of 4 bases from V and 4 bases from J, the junction contained 5 bases not matched to a gene. The CDR3 consists of 15 residues. CDR1 SGHRS and CDR2 YFSETQ come from the germline V gene. The CDR3 coding sequence is TGCGCCAGCAGCCGCGGGACAGGGGGCAGCTATGGCTACACCTTC. This sequence encodes CASSRGTGGSYGYTF.